This T cell receptor beta chain is from a study of technical replicates of blood from several donors. This CDR3 contains 14 residues. V was pared by 3 bases and J by 1 base, with 6 bases between. In germline, CDR1 is SGHDN, CDR2 FVKESK. TCRdb's copy holds only in-frame clones and misses some; the assay was immunoSEQ multiplex PCR. In the table there are over 10,000 clones, 85% to 95% of which are singletons. V gene TRBV14 combines with J gene TRBJ1-4, with D perhaps matching TRBD1 (5 bases). The sequence came from a human donor in good health. Sequenced: PBMCs. CDR3: CASSHRVTNEKLFF. The CDR3 bases are TGTGCCAGCAGCCACAGGGTAACTAATGAAAAACTGTTTTTT.